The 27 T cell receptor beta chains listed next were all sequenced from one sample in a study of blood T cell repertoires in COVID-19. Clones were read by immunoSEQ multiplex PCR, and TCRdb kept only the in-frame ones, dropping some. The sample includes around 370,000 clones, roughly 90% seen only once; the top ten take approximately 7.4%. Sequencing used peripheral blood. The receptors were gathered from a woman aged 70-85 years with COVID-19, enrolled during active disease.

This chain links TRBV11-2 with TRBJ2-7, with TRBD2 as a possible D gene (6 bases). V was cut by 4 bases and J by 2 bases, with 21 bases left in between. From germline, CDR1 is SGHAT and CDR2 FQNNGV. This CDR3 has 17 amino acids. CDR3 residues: CASSSTGPGGGPYEQYF. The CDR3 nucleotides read TGTGCCAGCAGCTCCACAGGCCCCGGGGGTGGTCCCTACGAGCAGTACTTC. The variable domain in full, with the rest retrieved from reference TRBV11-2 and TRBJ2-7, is EAGVAQSPRYKIIEKRQSVAFWCNPISGHATLYWYQQILGQGPKLLIQFQNNGVVDDSQLPKDRFSAERLKGVDSTLKIQPAKLEDSAVYLCASSSTGPGGGPYEQYFGPGTRLTVT.

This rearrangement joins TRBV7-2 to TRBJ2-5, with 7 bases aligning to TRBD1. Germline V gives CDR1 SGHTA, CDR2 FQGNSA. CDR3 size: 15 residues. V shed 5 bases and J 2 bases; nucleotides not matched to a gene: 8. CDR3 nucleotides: TGTGCCAGCAGCCCTCGGGACAGCGTACAAGAGACCCAGTACTTC. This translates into CASSPRDSVQETQYF.

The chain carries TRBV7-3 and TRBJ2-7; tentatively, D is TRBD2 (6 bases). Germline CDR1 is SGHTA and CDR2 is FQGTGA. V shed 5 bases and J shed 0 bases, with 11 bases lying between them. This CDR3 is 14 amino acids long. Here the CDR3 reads CASSILGGSYEQYF. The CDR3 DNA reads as TGTGCCAGCAGCATCCTCGGGGGCTCCTACGAGCAGTACTTC.

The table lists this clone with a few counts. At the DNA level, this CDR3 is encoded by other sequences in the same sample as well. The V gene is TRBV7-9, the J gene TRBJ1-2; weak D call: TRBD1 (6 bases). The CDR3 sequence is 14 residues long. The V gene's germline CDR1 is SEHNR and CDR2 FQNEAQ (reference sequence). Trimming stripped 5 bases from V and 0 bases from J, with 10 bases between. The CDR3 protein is CASSPGVANYGYTF. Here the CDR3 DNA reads TGTGCCAGCAGCCCAGGGGTAGCTAACTATGGCTACACCTTC.

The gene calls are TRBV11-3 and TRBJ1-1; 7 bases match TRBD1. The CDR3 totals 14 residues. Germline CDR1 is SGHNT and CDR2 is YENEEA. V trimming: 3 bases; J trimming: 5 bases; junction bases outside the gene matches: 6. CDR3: CASSFTGADTEAFF. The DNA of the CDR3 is TGTGCCAGCAGCTTTACAGGGGCGGATACTGAAGCTTTCTTT.

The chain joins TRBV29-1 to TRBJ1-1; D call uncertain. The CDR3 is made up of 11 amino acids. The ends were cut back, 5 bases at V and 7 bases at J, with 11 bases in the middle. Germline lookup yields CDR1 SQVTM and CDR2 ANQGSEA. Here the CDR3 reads CSVRAGIEAFF. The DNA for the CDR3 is TGCAGCGTTCGTGCAGGCATTGAAGCTTTCTTT.

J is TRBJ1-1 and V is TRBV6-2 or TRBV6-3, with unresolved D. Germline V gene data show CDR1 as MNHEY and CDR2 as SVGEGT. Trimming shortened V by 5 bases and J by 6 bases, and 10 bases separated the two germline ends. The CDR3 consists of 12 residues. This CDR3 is CASSRSSSEAFF. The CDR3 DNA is TGTGCCAGCAGTCGCTCGAGCTCTGAAGCTTTCTTT.

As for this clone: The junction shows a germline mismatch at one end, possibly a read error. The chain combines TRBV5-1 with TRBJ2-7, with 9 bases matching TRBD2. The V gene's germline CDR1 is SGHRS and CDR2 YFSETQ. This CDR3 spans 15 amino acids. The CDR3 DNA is TGCGCCCGCAGCTTGGCCGCGGGGGGGACCTACGAGCAGTACTTC. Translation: CARSLAAGGTYEQYF.

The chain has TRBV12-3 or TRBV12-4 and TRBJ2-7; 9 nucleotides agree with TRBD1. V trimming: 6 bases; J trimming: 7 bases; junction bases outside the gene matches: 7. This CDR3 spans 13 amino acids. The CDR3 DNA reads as TGTGCCAGCAGCTACAGGGGGCGCTGGGAGCAGTACTTC. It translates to CASSYRGRWEQYF.

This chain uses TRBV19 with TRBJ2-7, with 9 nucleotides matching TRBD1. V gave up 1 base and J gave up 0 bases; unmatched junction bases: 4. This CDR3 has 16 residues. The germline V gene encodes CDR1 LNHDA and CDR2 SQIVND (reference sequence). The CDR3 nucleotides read TGTGCCAGTAGTATAGGGGACAGGGCCAACTCCTACGAGCAGTACTTC. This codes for CASSIGDRANSYEQYF.

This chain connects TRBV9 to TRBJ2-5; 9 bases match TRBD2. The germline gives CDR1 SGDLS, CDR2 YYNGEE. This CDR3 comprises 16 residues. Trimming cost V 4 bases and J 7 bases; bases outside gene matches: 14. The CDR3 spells CASSPSPAGGPLTQYF. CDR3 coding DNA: TGTGCCAGCAGCCCTAGCCCAGCGGGGGGCCCCTTGACCCAGTACTTC.

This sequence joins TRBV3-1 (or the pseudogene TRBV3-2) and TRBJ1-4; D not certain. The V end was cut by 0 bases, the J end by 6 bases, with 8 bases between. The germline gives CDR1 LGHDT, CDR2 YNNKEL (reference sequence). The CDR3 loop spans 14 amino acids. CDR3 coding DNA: TGTGCCAGCAGCCAAGATACTGAGGATGAAAAACTGTTTTTT. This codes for CASSQDTEDEKLFF.

CDR3 in DNA: TGTGCCAGCTCACCAGGACAGAAAGAAGCTTTCTTT. Translation gives CASSPGQKEAFF. The chain links TRBV18 to TRBJ1-1, with a tentative D call TRBD1 (6 bases). The germline V and J ends were trimmed by 2 bases and 8 bases, with 9 bases remaining between them. CDR3 size: 12 residues. The germline V gene has CDR1 KGHSH and CDR2 LQKENI.

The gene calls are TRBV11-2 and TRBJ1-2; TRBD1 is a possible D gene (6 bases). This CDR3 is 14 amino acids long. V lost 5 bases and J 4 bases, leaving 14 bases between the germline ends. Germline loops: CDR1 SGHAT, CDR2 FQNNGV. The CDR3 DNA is TGTGCCAGCAGCCCAGCCCCCAGGGGCTATGGCTACACCTTC. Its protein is CASSPAPRGYGYTF.

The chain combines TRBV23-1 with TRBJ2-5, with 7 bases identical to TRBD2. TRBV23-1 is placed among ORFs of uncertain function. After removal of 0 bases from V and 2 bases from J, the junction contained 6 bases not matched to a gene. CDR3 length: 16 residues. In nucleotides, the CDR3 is TGCGCCAGCAGTCAATCGCGGGGGATTGAGCAAGAGACCCAGTACTTC. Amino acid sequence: CASSQSRGIEQETQYF.

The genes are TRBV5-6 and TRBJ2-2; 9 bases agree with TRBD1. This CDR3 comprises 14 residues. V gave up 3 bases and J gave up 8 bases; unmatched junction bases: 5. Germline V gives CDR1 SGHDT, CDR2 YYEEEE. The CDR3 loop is CASSWTGAGGELFF. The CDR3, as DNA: TGTGCCAGCAGCTGGACAGGGGCGGGAGGGGAGCTGTTTTTT.

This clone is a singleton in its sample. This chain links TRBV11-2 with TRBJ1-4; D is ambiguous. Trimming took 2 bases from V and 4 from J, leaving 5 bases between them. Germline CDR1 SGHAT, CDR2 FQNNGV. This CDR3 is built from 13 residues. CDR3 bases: TGTGCCAGCAGCTTAAGCTATAATGAAAAACTGTTTTTT. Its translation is CASSLSYNEKLFF.

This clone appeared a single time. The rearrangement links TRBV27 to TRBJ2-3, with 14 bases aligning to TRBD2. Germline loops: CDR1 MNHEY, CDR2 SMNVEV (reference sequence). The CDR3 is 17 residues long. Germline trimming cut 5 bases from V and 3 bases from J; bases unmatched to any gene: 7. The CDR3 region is CASSIRTSGGPTDTQYF. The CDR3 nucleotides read TGTGCCAGCAGTATTAGGACTAGCGGGGGGCCTACAGATACGCAGTATTTT.

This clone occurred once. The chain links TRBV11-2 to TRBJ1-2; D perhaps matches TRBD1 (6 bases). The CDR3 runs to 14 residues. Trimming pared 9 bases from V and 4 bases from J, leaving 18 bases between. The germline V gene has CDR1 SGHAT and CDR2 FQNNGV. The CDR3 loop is CASNKGVGGYGYTF. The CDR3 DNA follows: TGTGCCAGTAACAAAGGTGTAGGGGGCTATGGCTACACCTTC.

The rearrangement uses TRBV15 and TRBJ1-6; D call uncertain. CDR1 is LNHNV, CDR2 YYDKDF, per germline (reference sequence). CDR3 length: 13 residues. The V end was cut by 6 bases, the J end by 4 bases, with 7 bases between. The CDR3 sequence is CATRADYNSPLHF. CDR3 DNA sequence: TGTGCCACCAGGGCAGATTATAATTCACCCCTCCACTTT.

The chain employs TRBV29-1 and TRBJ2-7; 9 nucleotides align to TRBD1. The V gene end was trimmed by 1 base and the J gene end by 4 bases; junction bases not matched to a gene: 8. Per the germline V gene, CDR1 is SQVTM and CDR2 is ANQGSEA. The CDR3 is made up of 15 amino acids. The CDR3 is CSVEATHRGRYEQYF. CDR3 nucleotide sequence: TGCAGCGTTGAAGCTACCCACAGGGGGCGGTACGAGCAGTACTTC.

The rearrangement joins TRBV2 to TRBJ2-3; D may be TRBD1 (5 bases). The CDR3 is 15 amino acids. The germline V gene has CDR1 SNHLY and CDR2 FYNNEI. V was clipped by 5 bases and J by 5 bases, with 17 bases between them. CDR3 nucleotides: TGTGCCAGCAGTATTAATGGGGCAGGTGGAGATACGCAGTATTTT. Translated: CASSINGAGGDTQYF.

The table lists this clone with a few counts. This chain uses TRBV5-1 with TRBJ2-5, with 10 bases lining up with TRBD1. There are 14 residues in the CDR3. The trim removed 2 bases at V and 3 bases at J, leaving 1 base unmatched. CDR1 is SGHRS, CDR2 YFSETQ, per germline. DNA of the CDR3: TGCGCCAGCAGCTTAGGGACAGGGGAAGAGACCCAGTACTTC. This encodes CASSLGTGEETQYF.

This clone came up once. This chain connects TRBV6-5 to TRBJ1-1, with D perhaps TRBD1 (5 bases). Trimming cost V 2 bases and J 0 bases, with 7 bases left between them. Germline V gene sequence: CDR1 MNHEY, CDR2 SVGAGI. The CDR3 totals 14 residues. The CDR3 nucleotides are TGTGCCAGCAGTTACGGAGGGGTGAACACTGAAGCTTTCTTT. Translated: CASSYGGVNTEAFF.

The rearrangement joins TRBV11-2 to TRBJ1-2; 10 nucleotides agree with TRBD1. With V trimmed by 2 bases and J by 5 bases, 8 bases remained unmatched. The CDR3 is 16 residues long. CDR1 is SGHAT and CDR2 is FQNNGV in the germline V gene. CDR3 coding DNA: TGTGCCAGCAGCTTATCCGGGACAGGGGTTTGGTATGGCTACACCTTC. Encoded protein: CASSLSGTGVWYGYTF.

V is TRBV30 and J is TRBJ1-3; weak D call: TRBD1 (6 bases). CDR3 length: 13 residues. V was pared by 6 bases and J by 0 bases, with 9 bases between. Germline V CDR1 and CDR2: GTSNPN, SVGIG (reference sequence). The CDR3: CACLQGSGNTIYF. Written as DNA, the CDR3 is TGTGCCTGTCTACAGGGCTCTGGAAACACCATATATTTT. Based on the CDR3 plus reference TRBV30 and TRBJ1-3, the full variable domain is SQTIHQWPATLVQPVGSPLSLECTVEGTSNPNLYWYRQAAGRGLQLLFYSVGIGQISSEVPQNLSASRPQDRQFILSSKKLLLSDSGFYLCACLQGSGNTIYFGEGSWLTVV.

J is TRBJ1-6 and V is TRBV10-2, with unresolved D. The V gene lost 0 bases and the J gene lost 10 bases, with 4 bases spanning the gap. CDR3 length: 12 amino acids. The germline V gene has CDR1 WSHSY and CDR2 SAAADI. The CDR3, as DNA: TGCGCCAGCAGTGAGTCGAGCTCACCCCTCCACTTT. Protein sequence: CASSESSSPLHF.